The sequence of this TCR beta chain was determined in a study of cytomegalovirus exposure and HLA in healthy donors. Study observations and caveats: The later analysis indicated that the majority of CMV-associated TCR beta chains appeared HLA-restricted. The classifier reportedly diagnosed cytomegalovirus status with high specificity and sensitivity.

Germline V gene sequence: CDR1 LNHDA, CDR2 SQIVND (reference sequence). J gave up 13 bases and V 5 bases, and 17 bases lay outside the gene matches. There are 15 residues in the CDR3. Regarding donors, all were healthy bone marrow donors. Vbeta (60) and Jbeta (13) primers were used in the PCR. The method was immunoSEQ multiplex PCR; TCRdb's version includes in-frame clones alone and lacks a portion of them. Of 130,000 to 150,000 clones in the sample, about four fifths were seen once. With regard to this clone: What it binds is not known.

Sequenced: PBMCs. This chain links TRBV19 with TRBJ1-5; 7 bases are shared with TRBD1. This sequence originates from a man aged 35-49 years in good health and CMV-seronegative. This chain's CDR3 is CASSGRRDSPFLQHF. The CDR3 DNA reads TGTGCCAGTAGTGGTCGGCGGGACAGCCCTTTCCTACAGCATTTT. The entire variable domain, with the rest obtained from reference TRBV19 and TRBJ1-5, is as follows: DGGITQSPKYLFRKEGQNVTLSCEQNLNHDAMYWYRQDPGQGLRLIYYSQIVNDFQKGDIAEGYSVSREKKESFPLTVTSAQKNPTAFYLCASSGRRDSPFLQHFGDGTRLSIL.